This is a list of T cell receptor beta chains from one sample in a study of response to subunit inactivated influenza vaccine. TCRdb called the RT-PCR reads again in MiXCR, with one record for every CDR3 protein. The table lists roughly 670,000 distinct CDR3 sequences, 11% to 15% of them singletons. The material sequenced was PBMCs from blood, taken less than 15 days before vaccination. These receptor sequences come from a man aged 45-65 years who received an inactivated influenza vaccine. Each CDR3 is given with its conserved first and last residue. A D gene is named only where the DNA matches it firmly. Not every row has a clone size; where given, it reads once, few, many or a size class.

>TRBV15|TRBJ2-7|few|.
TGTGCCACCAGCAGGAGATCAGGGTACCTCTACGAGCAGTACTTC
CATSRRSGYLYEQYF
>TRBV5-1|TRBJ1-4|.|TRBD1
TGCGCCAGCAGCTCGGGACAGGGACCAACTAATGAAAAACTGTTTTTT
CASSSGQGPTNEKLFF
>TRBV12-3/TRBV12-4|TRBJ1-4|few|.
TGTGCCAGCAGTTCAGGGGAGGTTGAAAAACTGTTTTTT
CASSSGEVEKLFF
>TRBV5-1|TRBJ2-1|.|.
TGCGCCAGCAGGTGGGACTCCCACTACAATGAGCAGTTCTTC
CASRWDSHYNEQFF
>TRBV20-1|TRBJ1-5|few|.
TGCAGTGCTAGTCCAGGGCCCCAGCCCCAGCATTTT
CSASPGPQPQHF
>TRBV3-1|TRBJ1-1|.|.
TGTGCCAGCAGCCAAGCTCGCGGGGTGAGGAACACTGAAGCTTTCTTT
CASSQARGVRNTEAFF
>TRBV2|TRBJ2-1|.|.
TGTGCCAGCCTTAAGGGCGGTGAGCAGTTCTTC
CASLKGGEQFF
>TRBV4-2|TRBJ2-7|many|.
TGTGCCAGCAGCCAAGATTTCTACGAGCAGTACTTC
CASSQDFYEQYF
>TRBV28|TRBJ2-5|few|TRBD2
TGTGCCAGCAGTTCCCTAGGGGGGACTAGGCAAGAGACCCAGTACTTC
CASSSLGGTRQETQYF
>TRBV25-1|TRBJ2-7|many|.
TGTGCCAGCAGTTCAAACAGTGGAGCCTACGAGCAGTACTTC
CASSSNSGAYEQYF
>TRBV20-1|TRBJ2-1|few|TRBD2
TGCAGTGCTAGAGCGGGAGGGCCTGACAATGAGCAGTTCTTC
CSARAGGPDNEQFF
>TRBV7-9|TRBJ2-2|few|.
TGTGCCAGCAGCGGCGGCGCCGGGGAGCTGTTTTTT
CASSGGAGELFF
>TRBV7-2|TRBJ2-1|few|TRBD2
TGTGCCAGCAAAGGGCGGGGGGGCACCTACAATGAGCAGTTCTTC
CASKGRGGTYNEQFF
>TRBV20-1|TRBJ1-1|.|.
TGCAGTGGTGTACAGGGCTACAACACTGAAGCTTTCTTT
CSGVQGYNTEAFF
>TRBV6-5|TRBJ2-5|few|.
TGTGCCAGCAGTTACTCGGTTCTTGGGGGGGAGACCCAGTACTTC
CASSYSVLGGETQYF
>TRBV6-1|TRBJ2-5|.|.
TGTGCCAGCAGGCACCAGGGGTCCCCGGAGACCCAGTACTTC
CASRHQGSPETQYF
>TRBV3-1|TRBJ1-2|many|TRBD1
TGTGCCAGCAGTCGAATGGGACAGTCGATTGGGAACTATGGCTACACCTTC
CASSRMGQSIGNYGYTF
>TRBV7-2|TRBJ2-7|.|.
TGTGCCAGCACCAACCCAGCGGAATTCCTCCACGAGCAGTACTTC
CASTNPAEFLHEQYF
>TRBV21-1|TRBJ1-5|.|.
TGTGCCAGCAGCAGCCGACGGTACCATAGCAATCAGCCCCAGCATTTT
CASSSRRYHSNQPQHF
>TRBV10-3|TRBJ2-2|few|.
TGTGCCGTCAGACGCTTAGCGGTCACCGGGGAGCTGTTTTTT
CAVRRLAVTGELFF
>TRBV7-3|TRBJ2-5|.|TRBD2
TGTGCCAGCAGCACTAGCGGACCCCAAGAGACCCAGTACTTC
CASSTSGPQETQYF
>TRBV12-3/TRBV12-4|TRBJ2-2|.|TRBD1
TGTGCCATCTCTTCGGGACAGAGGAACACCGGGGAGCTGTTTTTT
CAISSGQRNTGELFF
>TRBV27|TRBJ2-2|.|TRBD2
TGTGCCAGCAGTTTATGGGGGGGGGAGACCGGGGAGCTGTTTTTT
CASSLWGGETGELFF
>TRBV20-1|TRBJ2-2|few|.
TGCAGTGGTCGGACAGCGTACACCGGGGAGCTGTTTTTT
CSGRTAYTGELFF